The clone carrying this T cell receptor beta chain is a singleton in its sample. Its target is not known. This entry is derived from a study of cytomegalovirus exposure and HLA in healthy donors. Overall study context: Assignment to the Caucasian-associated ancestry cluster applied to approximately 80% of the approximately 390 genotyped donors.

Amplification used 60 Vbeta primers and 13 Jbeta primers. The data were produced by immunoSEQ multiplex PCR, yet TCRdb's version contains in-frame clones alone and is incomplete. The sample includes about 160,000 clones, approximately 79% of them seen just once. Study-wide findings and caveats: Owing to their indistinguishability, certain V segments, notably TRBV6-2 and TRBV6-3, were excluded. TCR beta sequences reportedly predicted most subjects' HLA-A and HLA-B alleles accurately.

CDR3 length equals 16 residues. The germline V gene has CDR1 SEHNR and CDR2 FQNEAQ (reference sequence). The J segment lost 1 base and the V segment lost 5 bases, leaving 4 bases of the junction unmatched. Material for sequencing was PBMCs. The V gene is TRBV7-9, the J gene TRBJ2-2, with 10 bases matching TRBD1. This sequence originates from a man aged 35-49 years in good health and CMV-seronegative. CDR3 loop: CASSQGQGKNTGELFF. The CDR3 DNA reads TGTGCCAGCAGCCAGGGACAGGGGAAGAACACCGGGGAGCTGTTTTTT. Full variable domain (outside the CDR3, taken from reference TRBV7-9 and TRBJ2-2): DTGVSQNPRHKITKRGQNVTFRCDPISEHNRLYWYRQTLGQGPEFLTYFQNEAQLEKSRLLSDRFSAERPKGSFSTLEIQRTEQGDSAMYLCASSQGQGKNTGELFFGEGSRLTVL.